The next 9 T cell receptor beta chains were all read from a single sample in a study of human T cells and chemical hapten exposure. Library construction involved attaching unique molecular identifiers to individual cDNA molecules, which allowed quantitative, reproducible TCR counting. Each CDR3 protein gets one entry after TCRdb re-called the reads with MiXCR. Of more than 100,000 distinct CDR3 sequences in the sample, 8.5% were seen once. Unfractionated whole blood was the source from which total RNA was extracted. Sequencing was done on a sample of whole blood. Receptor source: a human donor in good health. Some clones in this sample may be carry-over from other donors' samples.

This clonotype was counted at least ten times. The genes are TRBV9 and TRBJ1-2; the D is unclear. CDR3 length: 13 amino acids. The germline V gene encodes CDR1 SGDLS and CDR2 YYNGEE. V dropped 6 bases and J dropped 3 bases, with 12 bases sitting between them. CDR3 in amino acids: CASMGTADYGYTF. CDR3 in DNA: TGTGCCAGCATGGGAACAGCCGACTATGGCTACACCTTC.

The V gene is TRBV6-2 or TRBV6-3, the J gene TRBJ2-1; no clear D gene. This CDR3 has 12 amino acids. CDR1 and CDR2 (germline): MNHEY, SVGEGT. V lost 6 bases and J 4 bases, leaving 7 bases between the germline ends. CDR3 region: CASRNTYNEQFF. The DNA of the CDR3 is TGTGCCAGCAGAAACACATACAATGAGCAGTTCTTC.

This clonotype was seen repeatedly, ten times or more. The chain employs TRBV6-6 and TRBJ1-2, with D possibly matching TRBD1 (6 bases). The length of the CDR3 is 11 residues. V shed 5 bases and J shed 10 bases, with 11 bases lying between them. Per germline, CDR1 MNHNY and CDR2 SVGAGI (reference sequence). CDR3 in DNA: TGTGCCAGCAGTCCGACAGGATCCTACACCTTC. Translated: CASSPTGSYTF.

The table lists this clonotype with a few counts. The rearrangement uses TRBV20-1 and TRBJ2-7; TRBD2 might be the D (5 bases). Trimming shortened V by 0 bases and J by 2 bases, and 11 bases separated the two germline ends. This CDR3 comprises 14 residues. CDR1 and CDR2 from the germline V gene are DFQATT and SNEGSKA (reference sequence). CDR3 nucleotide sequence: TGCAGTGCTAGAGAGCGACGGGAACCCTACGAGCAGTACTTC. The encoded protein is CSARERREPYEQYF.

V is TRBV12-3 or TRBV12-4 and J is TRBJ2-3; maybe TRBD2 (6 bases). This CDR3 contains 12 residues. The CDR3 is CAGRDDTDTQYF. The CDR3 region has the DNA TGTGCTGGGCGGGACGACACAGATACGCAGTATTTT.

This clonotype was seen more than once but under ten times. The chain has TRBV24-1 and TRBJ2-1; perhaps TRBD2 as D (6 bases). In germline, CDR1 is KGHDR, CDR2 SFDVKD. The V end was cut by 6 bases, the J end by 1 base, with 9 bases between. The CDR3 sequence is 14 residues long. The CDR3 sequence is CATSSAGSYNEQFF. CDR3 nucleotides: TGTGCCACCAGTAGCGCGGGATCCTACAATGAGCAGTTCTTC.

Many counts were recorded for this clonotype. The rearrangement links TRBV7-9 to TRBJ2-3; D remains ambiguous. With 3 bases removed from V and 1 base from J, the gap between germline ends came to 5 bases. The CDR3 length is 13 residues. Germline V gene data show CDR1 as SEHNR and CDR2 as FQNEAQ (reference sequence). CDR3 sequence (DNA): TGTGCCAGCAGCTTCACGGGCACAGATACGCAGTATTTT. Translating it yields CASSFTGTDTQYF. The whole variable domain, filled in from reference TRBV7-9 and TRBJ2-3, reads DTGVSQNPRHKITKRGQNVTFRCDPISEHNRLYWYRQTLGQGPEFLTYFQNEAQLEKSRLLSDRFSAERPKGSFSTLEIQRTEQGDSAMYLCASSFTGTDTQYFGPGTRLTVL.

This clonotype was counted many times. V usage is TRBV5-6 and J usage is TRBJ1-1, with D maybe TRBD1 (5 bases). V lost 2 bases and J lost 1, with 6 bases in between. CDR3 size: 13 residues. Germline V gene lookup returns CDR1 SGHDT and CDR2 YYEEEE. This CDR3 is CASSFRANTEAFF. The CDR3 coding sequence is TGTGCCAGCAGCTTCAGGGCGAACACTGAAGCTTTCTTT.

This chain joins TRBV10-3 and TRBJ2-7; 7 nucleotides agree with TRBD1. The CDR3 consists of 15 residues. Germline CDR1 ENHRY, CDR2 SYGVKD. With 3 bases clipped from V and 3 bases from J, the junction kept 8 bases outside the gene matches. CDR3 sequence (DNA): TGTGCCATCAGTGACCCAGGGACAGTACTCTACGAGCAGTACTTC. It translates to CAISDPGTVLYEQYF.